These T cell receptor beta chains were read from a single sample in a study of T cell responses to AZD1222 COVID-19 vaccine. Using immunoSEQ multiplex PCR, the repertoire was profiled, and TCRdb retains in-frame clones only, with some absent. Of under 200,000 clones listed, 90% to 95% were seen once; the top ten hold around 1.8%. Sequenced here: peripheral blood, sampled on day 0 of AZD1222 vaccination. The receptors shown here come from an adult in good health. CDR3s include the opening cysteine and the closing phenylalanine or tryptophan. A D gene is named only where the DNA matches it firmly. Rows may omit the clone size; those that give it use once, few, many or a size class.

clone size: few; J gene: TRBJ2-1; D gene: -; V gene: TRBV6-4; CDR3 protein: CASSGWDEQFF; CDR3 DNA: TGTGCCAGCAGCGGGTGGGATGAGCAGTTCTTC
clone size: -; J gene: TRBJ1-2; D gene: -; V gene: TRBV13; CDR3 protein: CASSFWQGDNYGYTF; CDR3 DNA: TGTGCCAGCAGCTTTTGGCAGGGCGATAACTATGGCTACACCTTC
clone size: -; J gene: TRBJ2-7; D gene: -; V gene: TRBV7-2; CDR3 protein: CASSLVSAEDEQYF; CDR3 DNA: TGTGCCAGCAGCTTAGTGTCAGCAGAAGACGAGCAGTACTTC
clone size: -; J gene: TRBJ2-3; D gene: -; V gene: TRBV2; CDR3 protein: CASSEQGPTDTQYF; CDR3 DNA: TGTGCCAGCAGTGAACAGGGCCCCACAGATACGCAGTATTTT
clone size: -; J gene: TRBJ2-3; D gene: -; V gene: TRBV24-1; CDR3 protein: CATSGGTTDTQYF; CDR3 DNA: TGTGCCACCAGTGGAGGGACCACAGATACGCAGTATTTT
clone size: -; J gene: TRBJ1-1; D gene: -; V gene: TRBV19; CDR3 protein: CASTDRDAKNTEAFF; CDR3 DNA: TGTGCCAGTACCGACCGGGACGCAAAGAACACTGAAGCTTTCTTT
clone size: -; J gene: TRBJ1-5; D gene: -; V gene: TRBV19; CDR3 protein: CASRGLSNQPQHF; CDR3 DNA: TGTGCCAGTCGCGGACTGAGCAATCAGCCCCAGCATTTT
clone size: -; J gene: TRBJ2-7; D gene: -; V gene: TRBV19; CDR3 protein: CASSIQGFRDEQYF; CDR3 DNA: TGTGCCAGTAGTATACAGGGATTTCGGGACGAGCAGTACTTC
clone size: -; J gene: TRBJ1-2; D gene: TRBD1; V gene: TRBV7-2; CDR3 protein: CASSLVSGQAYGYTF; CDR3 DNA: TGTGCCAGCAGCTTAGTTAGCGGACAGGCTTATGGCTACACCTTC
clone size: -; J gene: TRBJ2-1; D gene: -; V gene: TRBV29-1; CDR3 protein: CSGAGRRGQMYNEQFF; CDR3 DNA: TGCAGCGGGGCGGGGAGGAGGGGACAAATGTACAATGAGCAGTTCTTC
clone size: -; J gene: TRBJ2-1; D gene: TRBD2; V gene: TRBV2; CDR3 protein: CASSERLAVNNEQFF; CDR3 DNA: TGTGCCAGCAGTGAAAGGCTAGCGGTGAACAATGAGCAGTTCTTC
clone size: -; J gene: TRBJ1-5; D gene: -; V gene: TRBV30; CDR3 protein: CAWSGDSRNQPQHF; CDR3 DNA: TGTGCCTGGAGTGGAGACAGCCGCAATCAGCCCCAGCATTTT
clone size: -; J gene: TRBJ2-2; D gene: TRBD1; V gene: TRBV9; CDR3 protein: CASSVEGQGARGTGELFF; CDR3 DNA: TGTGCCAGCAGCGTAGAGGGACAGGGGGCGCGGGGCACCGGGGAGCTGTTTTTT
clone size: -; J gene: TRBJ2-7; D gene: TRBD1; V gene: TRBV19; CDR3 protein: CASSTLTGGSYEQYF; CDR3 DNA: TGTGCCAGTAGTACCCTTACAGGGGGAAGCTACGAGCAGTACTTC
clone size: -; J gene: TRBJ2-3; D gene: -; V gene: TRBV11-3; CDR3 protein: CASSPELADTQYF; CDR3 DNA: TGTGCCAGCAGCCCCGAACTAGCAGATACGCAGTATTTT
clone size: -; J gene: TRBJ2-1; D gene: TRBD2; V gene: TRBV27; CDR3 protein: CATWEAGVAYNEQFF; CDR3 DNA: TGTGCCACCTGGGAGGCGGGAGTTGCCTACAATGAGCAGTTCTTC
clone size: once; J gene: TRBJ2-5; D gene: -; V gene: TRBV19; CDR3 protein: CASSIAQGGTQYF; CDR3 DNA: TGTGCCAGTAGTATAGCCCAGGGCGGGACCCAGTACTTC
clone size: -; J gene: TRBJ2-3; D gene: -; V gene: TRBV7-8; CDR3 protein: CASSLHTDTQYF; CDR3 DNA: TGTGCCAGCAGCCTACACACAGATACGCAGTATTTT
clone size: -; J gene: TRBJ2-2; D gene: -; V gene: TRBV5-1; CDR3 protein: CASSLGAPGELFF; CDR3 DNA: TGCGCCAGCAGCTTGGGGGCCCCCGGGGAGCTGTTTTTT
clone size: once; J gene: TRBJ2-1; D gene: TRBD1; V gene: TRBV5-1; CDR3 protein: CASSSGTGTYNEQFF; CDR3 DNA: TGCGCCAGCAGCTCGGGGACAGGGACCTACAATGAGCAGTTCTTC
clone size: -; J gene: TRBJ2-7; D gene: -; V gene: TRBV5-1; CDR3 protein: CASSTTGQSRSGQYF; CDR3 DNA: TGCGCCAGCAGCACTACCGGGCAGTCCAGAAGCGGGCAGTACTTC
clone size: -; J gene: TRBJ2-7; D gene: -; V gene: TRBV6-5; CDR3 protein: CASSYSRSGSGEQYF; CDR3 DNA: TGTGCCAGCAGTTACTCTCGGTCCGGGAGCGGCGAGCAGTACTTC
clone size: -; J gene: TRBJ1-2; D gene: -; V gene: TRBV27; CDR3 protein: CASSFSGDYGYTF; CDR3 DNA: TGTGCCAGCAGTTTTTCGGGGGACTATGGCTACACCTTC
clone size: -; J gene: TRBJ1-2; D gene: TRBD1; V gene: TRBV6-2/TRBV6-3; CDR3 protein: CASSYAAAGQFYGYTF; CDR3 DNA: TGTGCCAGCAGTTACGCGGCCGCGGGACAGTTCTATGGCTACACCTTC
clone size: -; J gene: TRBJ1-2; D gene: -; V gene: TRBV6-4; CDR3 protein: CATLDESYGYTF; CDR3 DNA: TGTGCCACCCTAGACGAAAGCTATGGCTACACCTTC
clone size: -; J gene: TRBJ2-7; D gene: -; V gene: TRBV29-1; CDR3 protein: CSVGIGSSYEQYF; CDR3 DNA: TGCAGCGTTGGTATAGGGAGCTCCTACGAGCAGTACTTC
clone size: -; J gene: TRBJ1-2; D gene: -; V gene: TRBV7-9; CDR3 protein: CASSLKFGYTF; CDR3 DNA: TGTGCCAGCAGCTTGAAATTTGGCTACACCTTC
clone size: -; J gene: TRBJ1-6; D gene: TRBD1; V gene: TRBV7-9; CDR3 protein: CASSRQGAYSPLHF; CDR3 DNA: TGTGCCAGCAGTCGTCAGGGGGCATACTCACCCCTCCACTTT
clone size: -; J gene: TRBJ2-2; D gene: -; V gene: TRBV6-2/TRBV6-3; CDR3 protein: CASSTIGQNTGELFF; CDR3 DNA: TGTGCCAGCAGCACCATCGGACAGAACACCGGGGAGCTGTTTTTT
clone size: -; J gene: TRBJ2-3; D gene: TRBD2; V gene: TRBV30; CDR3 protein: CAWRPLAANTDTQYF; CDR3 DNA: TGTGCCTGGAGGCCCCTAGCGGCAAACACAGATACGCAGTATTTT
clone size: once; J gene: TRBJ2-1; D gene: TRBD2; V gene: TRBV5-1; CDR3 protein: CASSAFLAGGAYNEQFF; CDR3 DNA: TGCGCCAGCAGCGCATTCCTAGCGGGAGGTGCATACAATGAGCAGTTCTTC
clone size: -; J gene: TRBJ1-1; D gene: -; V gene: TRBV12-3/TRBV12-4; CDR3 protein: CASSQRMNTEAFF; CDR3 DNA: TGTGCCAGCAGCCAGAGAATGAACACTGAAGCTTTCTTT
clone size: -; J gene: TRBJ1-1; D gene: -; V gene: TRBV28; CDR3 protein: CASSWVWDYPEAFF; CDR3 DNA: TGTGCCAGCAGTTGGGTATGGGATTACCCTGAAGCTTTCTTT
clone size: -; J gene: TRBJ1-2; D gene: TRBD1; V gene: TRBV11-2; CDR3 protein: CASRVPFRDRANYGYTF; CDR3 DNA: TGTGCCAGCAGGGTCCCGTTCCGGGACAGGGCTAACTATGGCTACACCTTC
clone size: -; J gene: TRBJ1-5; D gene: TRBD1; V gene: TRBV6-1; CDR3 protein: CASSEAPPQGRGQPQHF; CDR3 DNA: TGTGCCAGCAGTGAAGCACCCCCACAGGGGAGAGGTCAGCCCCAGCATTTT
clone size: -; J gene: TRBJ1-2; D gene: -; V gene: TRBV11-2; CDR3 protein: CASSLVRRANYGYTF; CDR3 DNA: TGTGCCAGCAGCTTAGTGAGACGGGCTAACTATGGCTACACCTTC
clone size: -; J gene: TRBJ1-1; D gene: TRBD1; V gene: TRBV28; CDR3 protein: CASSETGGSNTEAFF; CDR3 DNA: TGTGCCAGCAGTGAGACAGGGGGCTCGAACACTGAAGCTTTCTTT
clone size: -; J gene: TRBJ1-2; D gene: TRBD1; V gene: TRBV27; CDR3 protein: CASSPLPRQGAHGYTF; CDR3 DNA: TGTGCCAGCAGTCCCCTCCCCCGACAGGGGGCGCACGGCTACACCTTC
clone size: once; J gene: TRBJ2-7; D gene: -; V gene: TRBV19; CDR3 protein: CASNPRDGLYEQYF; CDR3 DNA: TGTGCCAGTAATCCCCGGGACGGCCTCTACGAGCAGTACTTC
clone size: -; J gene: TRBJ2-7; D gene: TRBD2; V gene: TRBV5-1; CDR3 protein: CASSAGAYEQYF; CDR3 DNA: TGCGCCAGCAGCGCGGGGGCCTACGAGCAGTACTTC
clone size: -; J gene: TRBJ1-3; D gene: TRBD1; V gene: TRBV27; CDR3 protein: CASSPSGQATGNTIYF; CDR3 DNA: TGTGCCAGCAGTCCTTCGGGACAGGCCACTGGAAACACCATATATTTT
clone size: once; J gene: TRBJ1-6; D gene: -; V gene: TRBV9; CDR3 protein: CASSVGSLDYNSPLHF; CDR3 DNA: TGTGCCAGCAGCGTTGGGAGTCTGGACTATAATTCACCCCTCCACTTT
clone size: -; J gene: TRBJ1-1; D gene: -; V gene: TRBV9; CDR3 protein: CASSVTGVTEAFF; CDR3 DNA: TGTGCCAGCAGCGTCACAGGTGTCACTGAAGCTTTCTTT
clone size: -; J gene: TRBJ2-7; D gene: -; V gene: TRBV5-8; CDR3 protein: CASSLGWSGGYEQYF; CDR3 DNA: TGTGCCAGCAGCTTAGGGTGGAGTGGGGGCTACGAGCAGTACTTC
clone size: -; J gene: TRBJ2-1; D gene: -; V gene: TRBV7-2; CDR3 protein: CASSFPVYNEQFF; CDR3 DNA: TGTGCCAGCAGCTTTCCGGTCTACAATGAGCAGTTCTTC
clone size: -; J gene: TRBJ1-5; D gene: -; V gene: TRBV7-2; CDR3 protein: CASSLVWGAAQPQHF; CDR3 DNA: TGTGCCAGCAGCTTAGTCTGGGGGGCGGCTCAGCCCCAGCATTTT
clone size: -; J gene: TRBJ2-1; D gene: -; V gene: TRBV30; CDR3 protein: CAWSDPGDEQFF; CDR3 DNA: TGTGCCTGGAGTGATCCAGGGGATGAGCAGTTCTTC
clone size: -; J gene: TRBJ1-5; D gene: -; V gene: TRBV7-9; CDR3 protein: CASSPGRIGLNQPQHF; CDR3 DNA: TGTGCCAGCAGCCCGGGACGGATAGGACTTAATCAGCCCCAGCATTTT
clone size: -; J gene: TRBJ1-5; D gene: -; V gene: TRBV19; CDR3 protein: CASSPVGGPSQPQHF; CDR3 DNA: TGTGCCAGTAGCCCCGTTGGCGGTCCCAGTCAGCCCCAGCATTTT
clone size: -; J gene: TRBJ1-1; D gene: -; V gene: TRBV3-1/TRBV3-2; CDR3 protein: CASSGVGYTEAFF; CDR3 DNA: TGTGCCAGCAGCGGGGTCGGTTACACTGAAGCTTTCTTT
clone size: -; J gene: TRBJ1-2; D gene: TRBD1; V gene: TRBV9; CDR3 protein: CASSVDHTVTGQGNYGYTF; CDR3 DNA: TGTGCCAGCAGCGTAGACCATACCGTAACAGGACAGGGCAACTATGGCTACACCTTC